This TCR beta chain was retrieved from a study of blood T cells in healthy people across ages. Points on this clonotype: Antigen: not known.

Primed by a sample-barcoded 5' primer and a J-beta primer mix, a second PCR proceeded for about 6 to 11 cycles. TCRdb used MiXCR to reprocess the 5' RACE reads, holding one entry per CDR3 protein. The sample yields 550,000 to 750,000 distinct CDR3 sequences, more than 20% seen once. The study, taken as a whole, reports: The diversity estimates, figures obtained from one million T cells, were considered underestimates. The long-lived group displayed more naive CD4+ cells, plus higher diversity, than the aged donors did.

This TCR was recovered from a man aged 65-85 years in good health. The specimen sequenced was blood.

This CDR3 reads CASSLEPAGNTGELFF. The CDR3 DNA reads as TGCGCCAGCAGCTTGGAACCAGCGGGGAACACCGGGGAGCTGTTTTTT. This chain joins TRBV5-1 and TRBJ2-2; tentative D call: TRBD2 (6 bases). Germline V lookup: CDR1 SGHRS, CDR2 YFSETQ. The length of the CDR3 is 16 residues. V dropped 0 bases and J dropped 1 base, with 10 bases sitting between them.